The next 6 T cell receptor beta chains were all read from a single sample in a study of blood T cell repertoires in COVID-19. The table came from immunoSEQ multiplex PCR; TCRdb's copy has only in-frame clones and leaves some out. Of some 150,000 clones in the sample, under 90% are singletons; the top ten hold 35% to 40%. The sample comprised peripheral blood. These TCRs come from a human donor in a cohort sampled during active COVID-19.

Only a few counts were recorded for this clone. This sequence joins TRBV5-1 and TRBJ2-5, with 7 bases fitting TRBD1. Trimming removed 3 bases from V and 5 bases from J; junction bases left unmatched: 10. Germline CDR1 SGHRS, CDR2 YFSETQ. This CDR3 has 15 amino acids. The CDR3 DNA follows: TGCGCCAGCAGCTCGCGGACAGGCCAGAGGGAGACCCAGTACTTC. It specifies CASSSRTGQRETQYF.

J is TRBJ2-3 and V is TRBV7-2; 7 nucleotides line up with TRBD2. The germline gives CDR1 SGHTA, CDR2 FQGNSA. The CDR3 contains 14 residues. J lost 3 bases, V lost 6 bases, and 6 bases had no gene match. The CDR3 coding sequence is TGTGCCAGCAGACTCCGGACTAGAACAGATACGCAGTATTTT. Its translation is CASRLRTRTDTQYF. The entire variable domain, with the rest obtained from reference TRBV7-2 and TRBJ2-3, is as follows: GAGVSQSPSNKVTEKGKDVELRCDPISGHTALYWYRQSLGQGLEFLIYFQGNSAPDKSGLPSDRFSAERTGGSVSTLTIQRTQQEDSAVYLCASRLRTRTDTQYFGPGTRLTVL.

This clone was picked up one time. The gene calls are TRBV28 and TRBJ2-6; D unclear. Trimming cost V 2 bases and J 1 base, with 3 bases left between them. The CDR3 sequence is 14 residues long. Germline loops: CDR1 MDHEN, CDR2 SYDVKM. The CDR3 DNA sequence: TGTGCCAGCAGTTTAACTTCTGGGGCCAACGTCCTGACTTTC. Protein sequence: CASSLTSGANVLTF.

This chain uses TRBV10-3 with TRBJ1-2; unclear D gene. The germline V and J ends were trimmed by 1 base and 7 bases, with 7 bases remaining between them. CDR1 is ENHRY, CDR2 SYGVKD, per germline. The CDR3 is 12 amino acids. The CDR3 coding sequence is TGTGCCATCAGTGAGTATGGCCTTGGCTACACCTTC. Translated, it gives CAISEYGLGYTF.

The chain employs TRBV19 and TRBJ1-5; D is possibly TRBD1 (6 bases). The ends were cut back, 0 bases at V and 3 bases at J, with 12 bases in the middle. In germline, CDR1 is LNHDA, CDR2 SQIVND (reference sequence). This CDR3 has 16 amino acids. DNA of the CDR3: TGTGCCAGTAGTATAGAGTTGACAGGTCTCAATCAGCCCCAGCATTTT. It is translated as CASSIELTGLNQPQHF.

The V and J genes are TRBV10-3 and TRBJ2-7; 9 bases match TRBD1. Trimming at V came to 9 bases and at J to 3 bases, leaving 9 bases not matched to a gene. The CDR3 contains 14 residues. CDR1 and CDR2 (germline): ENHRY, SYGVKD. The CDR3 protein is CAIRSGTGNYEQYF. CDR3 DNA sequence: TGTGCCATTCGATCCGGGACAGGGAACTACGAGCAGTACTTC.